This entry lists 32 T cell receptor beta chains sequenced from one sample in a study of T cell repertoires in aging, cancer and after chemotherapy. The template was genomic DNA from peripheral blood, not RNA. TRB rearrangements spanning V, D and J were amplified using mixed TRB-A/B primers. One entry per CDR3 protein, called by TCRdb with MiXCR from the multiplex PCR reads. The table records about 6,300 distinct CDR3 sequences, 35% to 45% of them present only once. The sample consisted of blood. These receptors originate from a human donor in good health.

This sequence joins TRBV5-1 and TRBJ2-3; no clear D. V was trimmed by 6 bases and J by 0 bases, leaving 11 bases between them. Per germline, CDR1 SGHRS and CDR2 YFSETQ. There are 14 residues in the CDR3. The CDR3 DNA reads TGCGCCAGCACTGACGGCCAGAGCACAGATACGCAGTATTTT. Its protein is CASTDGQSTDTQYF.

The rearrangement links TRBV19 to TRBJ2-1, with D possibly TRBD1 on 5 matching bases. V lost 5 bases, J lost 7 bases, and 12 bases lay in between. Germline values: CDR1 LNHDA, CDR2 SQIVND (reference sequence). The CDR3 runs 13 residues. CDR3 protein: CASSRQGPNEQFF. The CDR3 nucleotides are TGTGCCAGTAGTCGTCAGGGCCCGAATGAGCAGTTCTTC.

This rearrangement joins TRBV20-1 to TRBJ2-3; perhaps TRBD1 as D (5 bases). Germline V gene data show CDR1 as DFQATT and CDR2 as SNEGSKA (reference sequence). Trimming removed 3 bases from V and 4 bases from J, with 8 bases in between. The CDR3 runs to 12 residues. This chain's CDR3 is CSASRGADTQYF. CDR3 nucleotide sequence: TGCAGTGCTAGTAGGGGCGCAGATACGCAGTATTTT.

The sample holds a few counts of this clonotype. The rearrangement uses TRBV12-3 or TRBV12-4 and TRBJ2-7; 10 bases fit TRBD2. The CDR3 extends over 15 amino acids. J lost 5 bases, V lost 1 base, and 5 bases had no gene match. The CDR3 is CASSLGSGRRNEQYF. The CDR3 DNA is TGTGCCAGCAGTTTAGGTAGCGGGAGGCGCAACGAGCAGTACTTC.

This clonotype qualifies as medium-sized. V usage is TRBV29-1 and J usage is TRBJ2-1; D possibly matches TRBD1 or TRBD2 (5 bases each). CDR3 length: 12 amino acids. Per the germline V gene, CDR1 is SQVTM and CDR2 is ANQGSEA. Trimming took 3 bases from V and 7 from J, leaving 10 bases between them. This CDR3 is CSVDWGYNEQFF. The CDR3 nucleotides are TGCAGCGTTGATTGGGGGTATAATGAGCAGTTCTTC.

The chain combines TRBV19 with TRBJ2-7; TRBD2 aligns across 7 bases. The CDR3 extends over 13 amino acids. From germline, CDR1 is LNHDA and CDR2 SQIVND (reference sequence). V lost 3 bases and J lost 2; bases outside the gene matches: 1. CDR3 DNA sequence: TGTGCCAGTAGTATTGGACTAGCCTACGAGCAGTACTTC. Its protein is CASSIGLAYEQYF.

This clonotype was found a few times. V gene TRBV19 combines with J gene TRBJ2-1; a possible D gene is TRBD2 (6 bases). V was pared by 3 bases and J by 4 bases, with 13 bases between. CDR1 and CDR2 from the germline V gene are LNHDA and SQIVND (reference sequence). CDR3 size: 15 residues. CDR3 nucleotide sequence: TGTGCCAGTAGTATTGCACTAGCCGTTTACAATGAGCAGTTCTTC. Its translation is CASSIALAVYNEQFF.

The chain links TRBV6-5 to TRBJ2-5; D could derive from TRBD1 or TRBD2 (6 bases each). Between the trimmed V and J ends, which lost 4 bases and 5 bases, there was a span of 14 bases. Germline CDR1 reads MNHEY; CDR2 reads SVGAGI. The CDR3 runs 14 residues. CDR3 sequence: CASSFRGPTETQYF. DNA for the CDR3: TGTGCCAGCAGTTTCCGGGGGCCTACCGAGACCCAGTACTTC.

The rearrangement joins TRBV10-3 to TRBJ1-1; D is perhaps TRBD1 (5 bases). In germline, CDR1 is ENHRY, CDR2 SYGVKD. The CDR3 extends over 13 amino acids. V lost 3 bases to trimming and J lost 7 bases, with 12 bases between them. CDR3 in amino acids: CAISDSRDGEAFF. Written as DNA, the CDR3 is TGTGCCATCAGTGACAGCAGGGATGGTGAAGCTTTCTTT.

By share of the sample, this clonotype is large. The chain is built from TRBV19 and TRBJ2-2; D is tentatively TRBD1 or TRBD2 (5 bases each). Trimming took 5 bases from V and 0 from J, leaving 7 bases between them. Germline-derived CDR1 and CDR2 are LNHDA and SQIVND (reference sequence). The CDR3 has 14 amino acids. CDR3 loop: CASSLGANTGELFF. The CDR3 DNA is TGTGCCAGTAGTTTGGGGGCGAACACCGGGGAGCTGTTTTTT.

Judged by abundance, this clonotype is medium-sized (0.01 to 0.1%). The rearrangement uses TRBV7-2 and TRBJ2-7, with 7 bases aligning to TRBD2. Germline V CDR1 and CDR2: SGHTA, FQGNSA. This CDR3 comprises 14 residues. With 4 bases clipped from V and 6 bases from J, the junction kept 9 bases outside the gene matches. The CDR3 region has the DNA TGTGCCAGCAGCTACGGCGGGAGACCGGGCGAGCAGTACTTC. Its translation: CASSYGGRPGEQYF. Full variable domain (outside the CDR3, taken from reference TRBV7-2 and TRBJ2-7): GAGVSQSPSNKVTEKGKDVELRCDPISGHTALYWYRQSLGQGLEFLIYFQGNSAPDKSGLPSDRFSAERTGGSVSTLTIQRTQQEDSAVYLCASSYGGRPGEQYFGPGTRLTVT.

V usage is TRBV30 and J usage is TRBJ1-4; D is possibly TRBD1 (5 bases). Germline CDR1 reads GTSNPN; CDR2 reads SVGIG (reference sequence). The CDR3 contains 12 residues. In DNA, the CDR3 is TGTGCGTCCGGGACGCGGGTTGAAAAACTGTTTTTT. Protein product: CASGTRVEKLFF.

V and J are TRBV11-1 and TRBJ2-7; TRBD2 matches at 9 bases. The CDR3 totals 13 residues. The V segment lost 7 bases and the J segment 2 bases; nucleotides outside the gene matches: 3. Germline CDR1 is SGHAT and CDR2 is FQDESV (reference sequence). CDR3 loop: CASIAGAAYEQYF. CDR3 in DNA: TGTGCCAGCATAGCGGGGGCTGCCTACGAGCAGTACTTC.

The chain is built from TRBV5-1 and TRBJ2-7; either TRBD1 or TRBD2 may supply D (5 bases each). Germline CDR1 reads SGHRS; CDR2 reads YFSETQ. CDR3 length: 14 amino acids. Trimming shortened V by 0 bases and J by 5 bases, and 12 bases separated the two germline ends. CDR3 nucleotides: TGCGCCAGCAGCTTGGTGGGACGGGTGGACGAGCAGTACTTC. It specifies CASSLVGRVDEQYF.

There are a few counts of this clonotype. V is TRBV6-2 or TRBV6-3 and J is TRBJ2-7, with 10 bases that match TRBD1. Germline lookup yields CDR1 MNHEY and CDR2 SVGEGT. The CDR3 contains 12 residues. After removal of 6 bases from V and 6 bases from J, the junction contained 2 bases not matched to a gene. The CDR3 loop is CASSWDRGEQYF. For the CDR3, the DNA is TGTGCCAGCAGCTGGGACAGGGGCGAGCAGTACTTC.

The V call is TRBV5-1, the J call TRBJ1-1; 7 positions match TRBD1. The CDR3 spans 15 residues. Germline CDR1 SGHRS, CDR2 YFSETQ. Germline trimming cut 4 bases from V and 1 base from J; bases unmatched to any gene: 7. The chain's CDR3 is CASSLLRTGNTEAFF. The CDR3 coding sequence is TGCGCCAGCAGCCTGCTCCGGACAGGGAACACTGAAGCTTTCTTT.

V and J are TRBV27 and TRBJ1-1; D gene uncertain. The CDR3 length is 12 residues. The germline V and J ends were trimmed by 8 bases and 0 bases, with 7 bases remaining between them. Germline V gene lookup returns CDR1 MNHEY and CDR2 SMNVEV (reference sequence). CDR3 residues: CASGSMNTEAFF. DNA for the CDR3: TGTGCCAGCGGGAGCATGAACACTGAAGCTTTCTTT.

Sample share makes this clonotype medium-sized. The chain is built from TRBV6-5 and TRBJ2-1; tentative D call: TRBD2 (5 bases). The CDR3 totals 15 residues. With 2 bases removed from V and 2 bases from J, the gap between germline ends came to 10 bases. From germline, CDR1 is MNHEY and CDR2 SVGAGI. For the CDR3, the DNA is TGTGCCAGCAGTTACGAGGGTCCTGCCTACAATGAGCAGTTCTTC. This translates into CASSYEGPAYNEQFF.

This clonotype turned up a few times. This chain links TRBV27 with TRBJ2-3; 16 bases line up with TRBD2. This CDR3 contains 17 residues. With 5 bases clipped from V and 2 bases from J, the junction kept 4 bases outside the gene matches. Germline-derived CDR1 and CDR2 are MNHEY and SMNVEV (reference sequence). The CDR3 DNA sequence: TGTGCCAGCAGTCAAGGGACTAGCGGGAGGGCCACAGATACGCAGTATTTT. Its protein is CASSQGTSGRATDTQYF.

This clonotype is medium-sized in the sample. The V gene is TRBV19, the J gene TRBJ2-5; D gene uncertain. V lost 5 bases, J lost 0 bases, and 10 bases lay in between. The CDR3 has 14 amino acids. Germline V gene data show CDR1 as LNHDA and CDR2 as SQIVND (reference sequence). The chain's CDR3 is CASSVQQYQETQYF. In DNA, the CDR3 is TGTGCCAGTAGTGTCCAACAGTACCAAGAGACCCAGTACTTC.

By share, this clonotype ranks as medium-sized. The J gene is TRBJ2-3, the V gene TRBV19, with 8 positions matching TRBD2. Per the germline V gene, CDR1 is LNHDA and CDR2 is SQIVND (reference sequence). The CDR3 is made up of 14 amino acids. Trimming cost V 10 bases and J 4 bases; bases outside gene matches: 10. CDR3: CATAAGVGADTQYF. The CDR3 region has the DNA TGTGCCACCGCAGCGGGGGTGGGCGCAGATACGCAGTATTTT.

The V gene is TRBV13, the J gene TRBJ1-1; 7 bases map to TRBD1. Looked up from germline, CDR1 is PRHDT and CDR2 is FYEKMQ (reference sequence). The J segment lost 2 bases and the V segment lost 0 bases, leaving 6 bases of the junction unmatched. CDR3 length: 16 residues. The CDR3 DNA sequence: TGTGCCAGCAGCTTAGGGACAGGGTGGGATAACACTGAAGCTTTCTTT. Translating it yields CASSLGTGWDNTEAFF.

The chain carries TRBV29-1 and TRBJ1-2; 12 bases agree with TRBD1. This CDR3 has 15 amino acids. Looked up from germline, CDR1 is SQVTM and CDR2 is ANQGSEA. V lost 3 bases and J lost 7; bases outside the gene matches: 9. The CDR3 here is CSVDNQGQGARGYTF. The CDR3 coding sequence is TGCAGCGTTGATAATCAGGGACAGGGGGCGCGTGGCTACACCTTC.

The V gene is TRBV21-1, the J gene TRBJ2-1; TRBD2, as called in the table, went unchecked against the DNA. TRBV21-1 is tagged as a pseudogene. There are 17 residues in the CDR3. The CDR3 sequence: CASSLTGLAGVYNEQFF. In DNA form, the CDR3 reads TGTGCCAGCAGCCTGACTGGGCTAGCGGGAGTATACAATGAGCAGTTCTTC.

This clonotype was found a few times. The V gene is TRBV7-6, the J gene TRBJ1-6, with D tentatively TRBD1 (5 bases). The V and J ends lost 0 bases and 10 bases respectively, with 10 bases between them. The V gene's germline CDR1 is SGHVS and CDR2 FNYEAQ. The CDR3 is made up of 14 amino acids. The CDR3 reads CASSLAGGASPLHF. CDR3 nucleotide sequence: TGTGCCAGCAGCTTAGCGGGAGGGGCCTCACCCCTCCACTTT.

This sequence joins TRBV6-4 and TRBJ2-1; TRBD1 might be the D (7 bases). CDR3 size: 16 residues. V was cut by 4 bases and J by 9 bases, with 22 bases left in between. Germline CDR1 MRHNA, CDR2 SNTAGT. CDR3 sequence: CASSAEGAGNLGEQFF. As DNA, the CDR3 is TGTGCCAGCAGTGCGGAGGGGGCAGGGAACCTAGGTGAGCAGTTCTTC.

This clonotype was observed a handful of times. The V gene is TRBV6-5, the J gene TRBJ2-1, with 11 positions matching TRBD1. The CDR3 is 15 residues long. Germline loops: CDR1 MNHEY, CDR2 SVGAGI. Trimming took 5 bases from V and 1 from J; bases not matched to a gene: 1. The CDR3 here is CASSRDRGSYNEQFF. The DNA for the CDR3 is TGTGCCAGCAGTCGGGACAGGGGGTCCTACAATGAGCAGTTCTTC.

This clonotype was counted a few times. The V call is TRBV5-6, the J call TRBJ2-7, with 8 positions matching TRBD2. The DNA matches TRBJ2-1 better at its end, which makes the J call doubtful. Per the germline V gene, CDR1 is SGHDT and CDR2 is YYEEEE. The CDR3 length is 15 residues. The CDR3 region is CASSLAGGPWNEQFF. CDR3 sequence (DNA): TGTGCCAGCAGCTTGGCGGGGGGGCCGTGGAATGAGCAGTTCTTC.

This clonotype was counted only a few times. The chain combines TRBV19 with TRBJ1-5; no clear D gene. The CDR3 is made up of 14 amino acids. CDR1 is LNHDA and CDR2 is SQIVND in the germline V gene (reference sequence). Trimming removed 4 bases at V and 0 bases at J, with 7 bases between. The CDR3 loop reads CASSTQNSNQPQHF. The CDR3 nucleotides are TGTGCCAGTAGTACACAGAATAGCAATCAGCCCCAGCATTTT. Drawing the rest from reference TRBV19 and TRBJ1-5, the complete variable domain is DGGITQSPKYLFRKEGQNVTLSCEQNLNHDAMYWYRQDPGQGLRLIYYSQIVNDFQKGDIAEGYSVSREKKESFPLTVTSAQKNPTAFYLCASSTQNSNQPQHFGDGTRLSIL.

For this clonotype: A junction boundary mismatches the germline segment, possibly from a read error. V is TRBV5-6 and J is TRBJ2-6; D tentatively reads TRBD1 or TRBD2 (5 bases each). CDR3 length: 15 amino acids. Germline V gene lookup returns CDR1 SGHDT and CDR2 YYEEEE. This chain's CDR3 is CASSNQGTGANVLTF. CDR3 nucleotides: TGCGCCAGCAGCAATCAAGGGACCGGGGCCAACGTCCTGACTTTC.

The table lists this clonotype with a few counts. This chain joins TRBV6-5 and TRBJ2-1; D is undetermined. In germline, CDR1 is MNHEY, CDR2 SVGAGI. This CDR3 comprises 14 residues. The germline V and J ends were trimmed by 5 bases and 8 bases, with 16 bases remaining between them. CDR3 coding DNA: TGTGCCAGCAGTCTAATCGGCCCCTTCTATGAGCAGTTCTTC. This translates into CASSLIGPFYEQFF.

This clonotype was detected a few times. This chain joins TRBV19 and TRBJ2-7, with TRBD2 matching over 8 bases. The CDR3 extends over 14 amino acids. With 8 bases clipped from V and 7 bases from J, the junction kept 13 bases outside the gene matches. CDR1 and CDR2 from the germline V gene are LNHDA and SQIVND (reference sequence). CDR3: CASSIAGNGPEQYF. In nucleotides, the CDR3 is TGTGCCAGTTCGATAGCGGGAAACGGCCCAGAGCAGTACTTC.